One sample yielded the 26 T cell receptor beta chains listed below, sequenced in a study of T cell clones after liver transplantation. The table came from immunoSEQ multiplex PCR; TCRdb's copy has only in-frame clones and leaves some out. This table holds some 50,000 clones, under 85% found once. This material consisted of CD4+ T cells from blood, taken at the 22-month timepoint. These receptors were taken from a human patient who received a liver transplant. Some T cells may be graft donor cells.

The gene calls are TRBV5-1 and TRBJ1-3, with D uncertain. The CDR3 is 15 residues long. The germline CDR1 and CDR2 sequences are SGHRS and YFSETQ. Trimming removed 0 bases from V and 4 bases from J, with 11 bases in between. CDR3: CASSLGGGPGNTIYF. The CDR3 DNA reads TGCGCCAGCAGCTTGGGAGGCGGGCCGGGAAACACCATATATTTT.

The chain links TRBV19 to TRBJ1-1; 9 bases agree with TRBD1. This CDR3 comprises 15 residues. Germline-derived CDR1 and CDR2 are LNHDA and SQIVND (reference sequence). V was clipped by 9 bases and J by 4 bases; unmatched bases: 12. Here the CDR3 DNA reads TGTGCCAGCCACCTAGGGAGGACAGGGGTCACTGAAGCTTTCTTT. Its protein product is CASHLGRTGVTEAFF.

The gene calls are TRBV28 and TRBJ2-7; D is undetermined. The CDR3 covers 10 residues. CDR1 is MDHEN and CDR2 is SYDVKM in the germline V gene. Between the trimmed V and J ends, which lost 6 bases and 7 bases, there was a span of 7 bases. CDR3 DNA sequence: TGTGCCAGCAGGTCGTGGGAGCAGTACTTC. This gives the protein CASRSWEQYF. Supplemented by reference TRBV28 and TRBJ2-7, the full variable domain reads DVKVTQSSRYLVKRTGEKVFLECVQDMDHENMFWYRQDPGLGLRLIYFSYDVKMKEKGDIPEGYSVSREKKERFSLILESASTNQTSMYLCASRSWEQYFGPGTRLTVT.

The chain uses TRBV6-5 and TRBJ2-3; D unclear. The CDR3 spans 13 residues. V dropped 2 bases and J dropped 2 bases, with 5 bases sitting between them. The germline V gene encodes CDR1 MNHEY and CDR2 SVGAGI. In DNA form, the CDR3 reads TGTGCCAGCAGTTACGGGTACACAGATACGCAGTATTTT. Protein product: CASSYGYTDTQYF.

In regard to this clone: An end of the junction does not agree with germline; a read error may underlie this. The V call is TRBV7-7, the J call TRBJ1-5; no reliable D call. The germline V gene has CDR1 SSHAT and CDR2 FNYEAQ (reference sequence). The CDR3 covers 13 residues. Written as DNA, the CDR3 is TGTGCTAGCAGCGCCACTGCCAATCAGCCCCAGCATTTT. Translation: CASSATANQPQHF.

This clone came up a few times. The chain recombines TRBV10-3 with TRBJ1-2; 8 nucleotides match TRBD1. In germline, CDR1 is ENHRY, CDR2 SYGVKD. The CDR3 loop spans 15 amino acids. Losses at the gene ends were 7 bases for V and 2 bases for J; bases not matched to a gene: 9. The CDR3 DNA is TGTGCCATCAACGCCCGGGACAGGATCAACTATGGCTACACCTTC. It encodes CAINARDRINYGYTF.

The chain links TRBV27 to TRBJ1-5; 7 bases match TRBD1. Germline V gene lookup returns CDR1 MNHEY and CDR2 SMNVEV (reference sequence). Germline trimming cut 3 bases from V and 4 bases from J; bases unmatched to any gene: 9. CDR3 length: 16 amino acids. The CDR3 DNA sequence: TGTGCCAGCAGTTTTAGGTGGGGACAGACAAATCAGCCCCAGCATTTT. Protein product: CASSFRWGQTNQPQHF.

The V call is TRBV10-3, the J call TRBJ1-3, with D possibly TRBD1 on 5 matching bases. CDR1 and CDR2 (germline): ENHRY, SYGVKD. V was shortened by 4 bases and J by 6 bases, with 13 bases between the two germline ends. CDR3 length equals 14 residues. The CDR3 DNA follows: TGTGCCATCAGTGGGGGGTTGATTGAAAACACCATATATTTT. This gives the protein CAISGGLIENTIYF.

The rearrangement links TRBV2 to TRBJ2-7; no definite D call. Per germline, CDR1 SNHLY and CDR2 FYNNEI. This CDR3 region has 12 residues. V lost 5 bases and J 4 bases, leaving 9 bases between the germline ends. CDR3 amino acids: CASSLLLYEQYF. CDR3 nucleotide sequence: TGTGCCAGCAGTCTACTATTATACGAGCAGTACTTC.

The chain employs TRBV5-5 and TRBJ1-1; D gene uncertain. Trimming removed 0 bases from V and 1 base from J, with 7 bases in between. The CDR3 has 14 residues. In germline, CDR1 is SGHKS, CDR2 YYEKEE (reference sequence). The CDR3 DNA reads TGTGCCAGCAGCTTGGTTCTGGGGAACACTGAAGCTTTCTTT. This sequence encodes CASSLVLGNTEAFF. Full variable domain (rest looked up from reference TRBV5-5 and TRBJ1-1): DAGVTQSPTHLIKTRGQQVTLRCSPISGHKSVSWYQQVLGQGPQFIFQYYEKEERGRGNFPDRFSARQFPNYSSELNVNALLLGDSALYLCASSLVLGNTEAFFGQGTRLTVV.

The J gene is TRBJ1-3, the V gene TRBV6-6; D is unclear. V was shortened by 8 bases and J by 1 base, with 15 bases between the two germline ends. This CDR3 spans 15 amino acids. Per germline, CDR1 MNHNY and CDR2 SVGAGI (reference sequence). The CDR3 here is CASARGPGSGNTIYF. CDR3 nucleotides: TGTGCCAGCGCGAGAGGCCCGGGATCTGGAAACACCATATATTTT.

This clone appeared a few times. The V gene is TRBV15, the J gene TRBJ1-2, with a possible D match to TRBD1 (6 bases). V was trimmed by 1 base and J by 4 bases, leaving 10 bases between them. Germline V CDR1 and CDR2: LNHNV, YYDKDF (reference sequence). The CDR3 runs 14 residues. The CDR3 nucleotides read TGTGCCACCAGCAGAGGGGGGGCCGGCTATGGCTACACCTTC. The encoded protein is CATSRGGAGYGYTF.

J is TRBJ1-4 and V is TRBV2; tentative D call: TRBD1 (5 bases). Germline assignment: CDR1 SNHLY and CDR2 FYNNEI. This CDR3 has 12 amino acids. The germline V and J ends were trimmed by 6 bases and 14 bases, with 16 bases remaining between them. This CDR3 reads CASREDTEYLFF. The CDR3 DNA sequence: TGTGCCAGCAGGGAGGACACCGAATATCTGTTTTTT.

This clone occurred once. The CDR3 protein is CASRTGPNTEAFF. As DNA, the CDR3 is TGTGCCAGCAGGACAGGGCCGAACACTGAAGCTTTCTTT. The chain employs TRBV6-1 and TRBJ1-1, with 7 bases that match TRBD1. V trimming: 6 bases; J trimming: 1 base; junction bases outside the gene matches: 2. Germline V lookup: CDR1 MNHNS, CDR2 SASEGT. The CDR3 totals 13 residues.

The chain recombines TRBV6-1 with TRBJ2-7; possible D gene TRBD1, 6 bases. Trimming cost V 6 bases and J 5 bases, with 14 bases left between them. The CDR3 is 13 amino acids. CDR1 is MNHNS, CDR2 SASEGT, per germline. DNA for the CDR3: TGTGCCAGCAGGAGGGGGAAAAGGGACGAGCAGTACTTC. It is translated as CASRRGKRDEQYF.

V usage is TRBV5-6 and J usage is TRBJ1-2; TRBD1 is a possible D gene (6 bases). The CDR3 is 16 amino acids. V lost 4 bases and J 1 base, leaving 17 bases between the germline ends. Germline V gene data show CDR1 as SGHDT and CDR2 as YYEEEE. The CDR3: CASSPRTVQNNYGYTF. In nucleotides, the CDR3 is TGTGCCAGCAGCCCCCGGACAGTTCAGAATAACTATGGCTACACCTTC.

The chain has TRBV5-4 and TRBJ1-3; TRBD1 matches 9 bases. This CDR3 contains 18 residues. The germline V gene encodes CDR1 SGHNT and CDR2 YYREEE (reference sequence). The ends lost 1 base at V and 1 base at J; junction bases unmatched: 9. The CDR3: CASSLSLSGQGSGNTIYF. The DNA for the CDR3 is TGTGCCAGCAGCTTGTCGTTGTCGGGACAGGGTTCTGGAAACACCATATATTTT.

CDR3 amino acids: CASSHTDMNTEAFF. The CDR3 bases are TGTGCCAGCAGCCACACAGATATGAACACTGAAGCTTTCTTT. This chain uses TRBV21-1 with TRBJ1-1; the table's TRBD1 call for D was not verified on the DNA. TRBV21-1 is a documented pseudogene. This CDR3 contains 14 residues.

The chain recombines TRBV5-6 with TRBJ1-5, with D hard to call. Germline loops: CDR1 SGHDT, CDR2 YYEEEE. The CDR3 covers 13 residues. V lost 4 bases to trimming and J lost 3 bases, with 8 bases between them. CDR3 amino acids: CASSPNSNQPQHF. The CDR3 nucleotides are TGTGCCAGCAGCCCTAACTCCAATCAGCCCCAGCATTTT.

The V call is TRBV5-8, the J call TRBJ2-2, with 12 bases identical to TRBD1. This CDR3 is 16 amino acids long. V dropped 4 bases and J dropped 3; count of bases not matched to a gene: 4. CDR1 and CDR2 from the germline V gene are SGHTS and YDEGEE. The CDR3 DNA sequence: TGTGCCAGCAGCCTAGGGACAGGGGGCCACACCGGGGAGCTGTTTTTT. Its translation is CASSLGTGGHTGELFF.

The rearrangement joins TRBV2 to TRBJ2-3, with no clear D. V lost 1 base and J 2 bases, leaving 7 bases between the germline ends. The CDR3 loop spans 14 amino acids. Germline V lookup: CDR1 SNHLY, CDR2 FYNNEI. The CDR3, as DNA: TGTGCCAGCAGTGAAGGGCAGTACACAGATACGCAGTATTTT. Translation gives CASSEGQYTDTQYF. Variable domain in full (rest from reference TRBV2 and TRBJ2-3): EPEVTQTPSHQVTQMGQEVILRCVPISNHLYFYWYRQILGQKVEFLVSFYNNEISEKSEIFDDQFSVERPDGSNFTLKIRSTKLEDSAMYFCASSEGQYTDTQYFGPGTRLTVL.

V usage is TRBV7-2 and J usage is TRBJ2-2; possible D gene TRBD1, 5 bases. Trimming removed 5 bases at V and 5 bases at J, with 12 bases between. The CDR3 has 14 residues. In germline, CDR1 is SGHTA, CDR2 FQGNSA. This CDR3 reads CASSPPQGTGELFF. For the CDR3, the DNA is TGTGCCAGCAGCCCTCCCCAGGGAACCGGGGAGCTGTTTTTT.

V gene TRBV10-3 combines with J gene TRBJ2-3; D not resolved. Trimming took 0 bases from V and 3 from J, leaving 13 bases between them. Germline-derived CDR1 and CDR2 are ENHRY and SYGVKD. This CDR3 has 16 amino acids. DNA for the CDR3: TGTGCCATCAGTGAGTCGAATGGGATTGGGACAGATACGCAGTATTTT. This gives the protein CAISESNGIGTDTQYF.

The chain couples TRBV9 to TRBJ1-4, with 9 bases aligning to TRBD1. V gave up 4 bases and J gave up 7 bases; unmatched junction bases: 8. The CDR3 is made up of 15 amino acids. Per germline, CDR1 SGDLS and CDR2 YYNGEE. The CDR3 sequence is CASSPYRDRVEKLFF. Written as DNA, the CDR3 is TGTGCCAGCAGCCCATACCGGGACAGGGTTGAAAAACTGTTTTTT.

This chain joins TRBV6-4 and TRBJ2-6, with no clear D. The length of the CDR3 is 14 residues. The germline CDR1 and CDR2 sequences are MRHNA and SNTAGT. V was shortened by 8 bases and J by 1 base, with 9 bases between the two germline ends. CDR3 sequence reads: CASAARSGANVLTF. DNA for the CDR3: TGTGCCAGCGCGGCCAGGTCTGGGGCCAACGTCCTGACTTTC.

The chain is built from TRBV5-1 and TRBJ2-1, with D possibly TRBD1 on 6 matching bases. Trimming removed 2 bases at V and 3 bases at J, with 12 bases between. The CDR3 has 15 residues. Germline CDR1 SGHRS, CDR2 YFSETQ. CDR3 sequence (DNA): TGCGCCAGCAGCTTAAGGCAGGGGTACTACAATGAGCAGTTCTTC. Protein product: CASSLRQGYYNEQFF.